The sequence of this T cell receptor beta chain was determined in a study of identical twins. TCRdb used MiXCR to reprocess the 5' RACE reads, holding one entry per CDR3 protein. This repertoire shows about 920,000 distinct CDR3 sequences, approximately 13% found once; its top ten account for 1.5% to 2%. V dropped 9 bases and J dropped 3 bases, with 15 bases sitting between them. CDR1 and CDR2 (germline): MNHNS, SASEGT. There are 14 residues in the CDR3. This clonotype was detected only once. The same data also contributed to another study, on yellow fever vaccine responses in identical twins.

This TCR was recovered from a woman aged 18-29 years in good health. Sequencing was performed on PBMCs. This chain links TRBV6-1 with TRBJ1-5, with D perhaps TRBD1 (6 bases). The CDR3 sequence is CARGRQANNQPQHF. The CDR3 DNA reads as TGTGCCAGAGGAAGACAGGCTAACAATCAGCCCCAGCATTTT.